A single sample is the source of the 5 T cell receptor beta chains below, sequenced in a study of blood T cell repertoires in COVID-19. Produced via immunoSEQ multiplex PCR; TCRdb's table is partial and in-frame only. The sample yields 110,000 to 150,000 clones, about 90% seen once. The sequenced material came from PBMCs or T cells enriched from blood (not recorded which). These receptor sequences come from a man between 60 and 75 years old who had recovered from COVID-19.

This chain connects TRBV5-1 to TRBJ2-3; D not certain. The CDR3 consists of 15 residues. The V and J ends lost 1 base and 2 bases respectively, with 11 bases between them. The germline V gene encodes CDR1 SGHRS and CDR2 YFSETQ. The CDR3 reads CASSLYLRNTDTQYF. The CDR3 nucleotides are TGCGCCAGCAGCTTGTATCTCAGAAACACAGATACGCAGTATTTT.

The chain is built from TRBV12-3 or TRBV12-4 and TRBJ1-1; D is ambiguous. CDR3 length equals 12 residues. The germline V and J ends were trimmed by 6 bases and 6 bases, with 11 bases remaining between them. Here the CDR3 DNA reads TGTGCCAGCAGAAACTTCCGGGCTGAAGCTTTCTTT. Translated, it gives CASRNFRAEAFF.

This rearrangement joins TRBV4-1 to TRBJ2-1, with 7 bases that match TRBD2. V gave up 4 bases and J gave up 5 bases; unmatched junction bases: 8. The CDR3 has 15 residues. The germline CDR1 and CDR2 sequences are MGHRA and YSYEKL. DNA for the CDR3: TGCGCCAGCAGCCGAGCGGCTAGCGGAAACAATGAGCAGTTCTTC. Encoded protein: CASSRAASGNNEQFF.

In this sample, this clone turned up once. The CDR3 sequence: CASSLWGGTTYNEQFF. The CDR3 DNA is TGTGCCAGCAGTTTATGGGGCGGGACGACCTACAATGAGCAGTTCTTC. This rearrangement joins TRBV28 to TRBJ2-1; a possible D gene is TRBD2 (6 bases). Trimming removed 0 bases from V and 2 bases from J, with 11 bases in between. This CDR3 has 16 amino acids. CDR1 MDHEN and CDR2 SYDVKM come from the germline V gene.

The rearrangement links TRBV5-5 to TRBJ2-7; 10 nucleotides agree with TRBD1. Losses at the gene ends were 4 bases for V and 3 bases for J; bases not matched to a gene: 7. Germline loops: CDR1 SGHKS, CDR2 YYEKEE (reference sequence). This CDR3 region has 15 residues. CDR3 amino acids: CASSPGDRGIYEQYF. CDR3 nucleotide sequence: TGTGCCAGCAGCCCAGGGGACAGGGGCATCTACGAGCAGTACTTC.